The 21 T cell receptor beta chains presented below share a single source sample, sequenced in a study of T cell responses to AZD1222 COVID-19 vaccine. Generated by immunoSEQ multiplex PCR, the TCRdb table keeps only in-frame clones and is missing some. This sample has about 150,000 clones, with 92% found just once. The sample consisted of peripheral blood, taken 28 days after the second AZD1222 dose. The receptor set was obtained from an adult who received the AZD1222 COVID-19 vaccine.

CDR3 amino acids: CAWSGSYGLGYTF. In DNA form, the CDR3 reads TGTGCCTGGAGTGGATCCTACGGGCTGGGCTACACCTTC. The rearrangement uses TRBV30 and TRBJ1-2; D is unclear. The V gene lost 1 base and the J gene lost 8 bases, with 14 bases spanning the gap. The CDR3 loop spans 13 amino acids. Germline assignment: CDR1 GTSNPN and CDR2 SVGIG (reference sequence).

J is TRBJ1-1 and V is TRBV5-1, with D possibly matching TRBD1 (5 bases). The germline V gene encodes CDR1 SGHRS and CDR2 YFSETQ. Trimming left V 4 bases short and J 6 bases short, with 16 bases between. The CDR3 loop spans 14 amino acids. CDR3 residues: CASSPSGLRAEAFF. The CDR3 DNA reads as TGCGCCAGCAGCCCATCAGGGCTCAGGGCTGAAGCTTTCTTT.

The rearrangement uses TRBV19 and TRBJ1-2; no clear D. V was pared by 3 bases and J by 9 bases, with 11 bases between. Germline V CDR1 and CDR2: LNHDA, SQIVND (reference sequence). This CDR3 has 12 residues. The CDR3 bases are TGTGCCAGTAGTATCCAGGCGCATAGCTACACCTTC. It yields the protein CASSIQAHSYTF.

The rearrangement links TRBV27 to TRBJ1-3; D gene uncertain. CDR1 MNHEY and CDR2 SMNVEV come from the germline V gene (reference sequence). V shed 2 bases and J shed 4 bases, with 15 bases lying between them. CDR3 length equals 16 residues. As DNA, the CDR3 is TGTGCCAGCAGTTTAGAAGCCCCGGCGCTCGGAAACACCATATATTTT. Its protein product is CASSLEAPALGNTIYF.

The CDR3 DNA is TGTGCCAGCAGCCTCGGGACTAGCGGCTACAATGAGCAGTTCTTC. Its translation: CASSLGTSGYNEQFF. The V call is TRBV9, the J call TRBJ2-1; TRBD2 matches 11 bases. Germline V gene lookup returns CDR1 SGDLS and CDR2 YYNGEE. Germline trimming cut 4 bases from V and 3 bases from J; bases unmatched to any gene: 3. The CDR3 consists of 15 residues.

The CDR3 region has the DNA TGTGCCAGCAGGACTAGCGGGGACGAGCAGTACTTC. This codes for CASRTSGDEQYF. The genes are TRBV2 and TRBJ2-7; the match to TRBD2 covers 11 bases. The length of the CDR3 is 12 residues. Germline V lookup: CDR1 SNHLY, CDR2 FYNNEI. J gave up 5 bases and V 6 bases, and 0 bases lay outside the gene matches.

V and J are TRBV29-1 and TRBJ1-1; D not resolved. Germline V gene data show CDR1 as SQVTM and CDR2 as ANQGSEA. V was trimmed by 5 bases and J by 8 bases, leaving 12 bases between them. CDR3 size: 11 residues. The CDR3, as DNA: TGCAGCGTTATACAGAACGCCGAAGCTTTCTTT. Protein product: CSVIQNAEAFF.

The rearrangement joins TRBV7-2 to TRBJ2-3; 8 bases agree with TRBD2. The J segment lost 5 bases and the V segment lost 5 bases, leaving 6 bases of the junction unmatched. The length of the CDR3 is 14 residues. The germline CDR1 and CDR2 sequences are SGHTA and FQGNSA. The CDR3 coding sequence is TGTGCCAGCAGCGTACTCGGGGGGGGAGATACGCAGTATTTT. Translating it yields CASSVLGGGDTQYF.

V usage is TRBV25-1 and J usage is TRBJ2-7; 8 positions agree with TRBD2. CDR3 length equals 15 residues. Looked up from germline, CDR1 is MGHDK and CDR2 is SYGVNS. V trimming: 4 bases; J trimming: 4 bases; junction bases outside the gene matches: 9. Written as DNA, the CDR3 is TGTGCCAGCAGTGTATCCGGGACTAGTCAATACGAGCAGTACTTC. Translating it yields CASSVSGTSQYEQYF.

The chain has TRBV6-5 and TRBJ2-1; D ambiguous. Germline CDR1 reads MNHEY; CDR2 reads SVGAGI. Trimming removed 2 bases at V and 7 bases at J, with 9 bases between. The CDR3 is 13 amino acids. The CDR3 here is CASSYPLRNEQFF. The CDR3 DNA reads TGTGCCAGCAGTTACCCCCTCCGGAATGAGCAGTTCTTC.

V is TRBV14 and J is TRBJ1-5, with 10 bases aligning to TRBD1. From germline, CDR1 is SGHDN and CDR2 FVKESK. Trimming at V came to 6 bases and at J to 1 base, leaving 6 bases not matched to a gene. CDR3 length: 16 residues. The chain's CDR3 is CASSDRGQGSNQPQHF. The CDR3 region has the DNA TGTGCCAGCAGTGACAGGGGGCAGGGGAGCAATCAGCCCCAGCATTTT.

The chain links TRBV10-3 to TRBJ1-5; 8 bases fit TRBD1. V was clipped by 6 bases and J by 5 bases; unmatched bases: 3. The length of the CDR3 is 13 residues. In germline, CDR1 is ENHRY, CDR2 SYGVKD. DNA of the CDR3: TGTGCCATCAGCCCGGACAGGGATCAGCCCCAGCATTTT. Translation gives CAISPDRDQPQHF.

The chain recombines TRBV6-6 with TRBJ2-2, with TRBD1 matching 7 bases. Trimming took 4 bases from V and 1 from J; bases not matched to a gene: 3. Germline V lookup: CDR1 MNHNY, CDR2 SVGAGI (reference sequence). The CDR3 is made up of 15 amino acids. CDR3 residues: CASSSRQGNTGELFF. The CDR3 DNA reads as TGTGCCAGCAGTTCAAGACAGGGGAACACCGGGGAGCTGTTTTTT.

This clone was recorded a few times. V usage is TRBV27 and J usage is TRBJ2-7; the match to TRBD1 covers 9 bases. V lost 10 bases and J lost 5; bases outside the gene matches: 9. Per the germline V gene, CDR1 is MNHEY and CDR2 is SMNVEV (reference sequence). This CDR3 comprises 13 residues. The CDR3 loop is CANRDREAHEQYF. CDR3 in DNA: TGTGCCAACCGGGACAGGGAGGCCCACGAGCAGTACTTC.

The rearrangement uses TRBV28 and TRBJ1-3; D is uncertain. The V end lost 4 bases, the J end lost 3 bases, and 13 bases lay between the germline ends. Germline lookup yields CDR1 MDHEN and CDR2 SYDVKM. The CDR3 spans 15 residues. The CDR3 DNA is TGTGCCAGCAGTTCGTTAGGACCGGGTGGAAACACCATATATTTT. This encodes CASSSLGPGGNTIYF.

This chain links TRBV28 with TRBJ1-3; no definite D call. Trimming pared 5 bases from V and 6 bases from J, leaving 2 bases between. Looked up from germline, CDR1 is MDHEN and CDR2 is SYDVKM. The CDR3 is 10 residues long. The CDR3 loop is CASSKNTIYF. CDR3 DNA sequence: TGTGCCAGCAGTAAAAACACCATATATTTT.

V is TRBV5-4 and J is TRBJ2-7, with a weak D call TRBD2 (5 bases). Germline V CDR1 and CDR2: SGHNT, YYREEE (reference sequence). This CDR3 region has 15 residues. V dropped 7 bases and J dropped 4 bases, with 21 bases sitting between them. CDR3 in amino acids: CASSYRVGESYEQYF. CDR3 coding DNA: TGTGCCAGCTCCTATAGGGTGGGAGAATCGTACGAGCAGTACTTC.

For the CDR3, the DNA is TGTGCCAGCAGTGGAGGAAGTAGCGGGGCCTACAATGAGCAGTTCTTC. This encodes CASSGGSSGAYNEQFF. J is TRBJ2-1 and V is TRBV6-4, with 8 bases fitting TRBD2. Per germline, CDR1 MRHNA and CDR2 SNTAGT. Trimming cost V 4 bases and J 2 bases; bases outside gene matches: 7. The CDR3 is made up of 16 amino acids.

This clone came up once. The chain uses TRBV14 and TRBJ1-4; D not certain. The CDR3 spans 17 residues. CDR1 is SGHDN and CDR2 is FVKESK in the germline V gene. Trimming left V 4 bases short and J 7 bases short, with 22 bases between. CDR3 residues: CASSLILGWGSVEKLFF. The CDR3 bases are TGTGCCAGCAGCCTCATTTTAGGATGGGGAAGTGTTGAAAAACTGTTTTTT.

The chain joins TRBV10-3 to TRBJ1-1; D is unresolved. V lost 6 bases and J lost 1, with 15 bases in between. The CDR3 is made up of 15 amino acids. From germline, CDR1 is ENHRY and CDR2 SYGVKD. The CDR3 loop is CAIRNRASENTEAFF. The CDR3 DNA follows: TGTGCCATCAGGAACCGGGCCTCCGAGAACACTGAAGCTTTCTTT.

The chain combines TRBV30 with TRBJ1-4; D gene ambiguous. This CDR3 comprises 11 residues. The germline gives CDR1 GTSNPN, CDR2 SVGIG (reference sequence). Trimming left V 3 bases short and J 10 bases short, with 9 bases between. The CDR3 nucleotides read TGTGCCTGGAGCAGAGGTGCAAAACTGTTTTTT. Amino acids: CAWSRGAKLFF.